One sample yielded the 24 T cell receptor beta chains listed below, sequenced in a study of blood T cell repertoires in COVID-19. Assay used: immunoSEQ multiplex PCR; TCRdb lists only in-frame clones, some missing. The data show approximately 290,000 clones, about nine tenths seen once. Input material: peripheral blood. The receptors were sampled from a young man with active or convalescent COVID-19.

The chain links TRBV19 to TRBJ2-7, with 8 bases aligning to TRBD2. This CDR3 contains 15 residues. Losses at the gene ends were 3 bases for V and 0 bases for J; bases not matched to a gene: 4. Germline lookup yields CDR1 LNHDA and CDR2 SQIVND (reference sequence). The DNA of the CDR3 is TGTGCCAGTAGTATCTACGGGGGGGACTCCTACGAGCAGTACTTC. It is translated as CASSIYGGDSYEQYF.

The chain joins TRBV6-2 or TRBV6-3 to TRBJ2-5; D is possibly TRBD2 (6 bases). The CDR3 totals 14 residues. V lost 0 bases and J lost 5, with 10 bases in between. In germline, CDR1 is MNHEY, CDR2 SVGEGT. The CDR3 DNA reads TGTGCCAGCAGTTACTCGACTAGTTTGGAGACCCAGTACTTC. Its translation is CASSYSTSLETQYF.

This chain connects TRBV4-2 to TRBJ2-7, with 7 bases that match TRBD1. This CDR3 has 15 amino acids. Germline trimming cut 2 bases from V and 0 bases from J; bases unmatched to any gene: 4. The germline gives CDR1 LGHNA, CDR2 YNFKEQ. CDR3 nucleotides: TGTGCCAGCAGCCAACCGGGACAGTACTCCTACGAGCAGTACTTC. Amino acid sequence: CASSQPGQYSYEQYF.

The chain carries TRBV5-6 and TRBJ2-7; D gene unclear. The V gene's germline CDR1 is SGHDT and CDR2 YYEEEE. The germline V and J ends were trimmed by 0 bases and 2 bases, with 12 bases remaining between them. CDR3 size: 15 residues. The CDR3 sequence: CASSLVGVATYEQYF. CDR3 in DNA: TGTGCCAGCAGCTTGGTGGGCGTCGCTACCTACGAGCAGTACTTC.

The chain is built from TRBV13 and TRBJ2-5; no definite D call. V was pared by 1 base and J by 5 bases, with 5 bases between. CDR1 and CDR2 (germline): PRHDT, FYEKMQ (reference sequence). The CDR3 sequence is 12 residues long. The CDR3 reads CASSLDLETQYF. The CDR3 DNA is TGTGCCAGCAGCTTAGATCTGGAGACCCAGTACTTC.

The chain has TRBV12-3 or TRBV12-4 and TRBJ2-2; TRBD1 might be the D (6 bases). The germline V and J ends were trimmed by 6 bases and 7 bases, with 12 bases remaining between them. The length of the CDR3 is 13 residues. The CDR3, as DNA: TGTGCCAGCAGCTTACAGGGCGGCGGGGAGCTGTTTTTT. The encoded protein is CASSLQGGGELFF.

V gene TRBV14 combines with J gene TRBJ1-3; a possible D gene is TRBD1 (5 bases). The ends were cut back, 4 bases at V and 0 bases at J, with 10 bases in the middle. The V gene's germline CDR1 is SGHDN and CDR2 FVKESK. This CDR3 has 15 amino acids. The CDR3 DNA sequence: TGTGCCAGCAGCCCACAGGATCGCTCTGGAAACACCATATATTTT. Translated: CASSPQDRSGNTIYF. Complete variable domain (other parts from reference TRBV14 and TRBJ1-3): EAGVTQFPSHSVIEKGQTVTLRCDPISGHDNLYWYRRVMGKEIKFLLHFVKESKQDESGMPNNRFLAERTGGTYSTLKVQPAELEDSGVYFCASSPQDRSGNTIYFGEGSWLTVV.

The chain carries TRBV9 and TRBJ2-3; possibly TRBD1 for D (6 bases). CDR1 SGDLS and CDR2 YYNGEE come from the germline V gene. V shed 3 bases and J shed 2 bases, with 19 bases lying between them. The CDR3 has 17 amino acids. The CDR3 here is CASSAPVQGSLTDTQYF. The CDR3, as DNA: TGTGCCAGCAGCGCCCCGGTCCAGGGGTCTCTCACAGATACGCAGTATTTT.

This chain uses TRBV15 with TRBJ1-2; no reliable D call. Germline CDR1 LNHNV, CDR2 YYDKDF (reference sequence). V lost 0 bases, J lost 5 bases, and 4 bases lay in between. This CDR3 has 12 residues. The CDR3 DNA sequence: TGTGCCACCAGCAGAGAACAGTATGGCTACACCTTC. This codes for CATSREQYGYTF.

In its sample, this clone was seen a few times. The chain uses TRBV2 and TRBJ2-5; the match to TRBD2 covers 10 bases. With V trimmed by 6 bases and J by 5 bases, 9 bases remained unmatched. Germline V gene sequence: CDR1 SNHLY, CDR2 FYNNEI. This CDR3 is built from 15 residues. The CDR3 region has the DNA TGTGCCAGCAGCTACGGGACTAGCGCATGGGAGACCCAGTACTTC. This codes for CASSYGTSAWETQYF. The variable domain in full, completed from reference TRBV2 and TRBJ2-5, reads EPEVTQTPSHQVTQMGQEVILRCVPISNHLYFYWYRQILGQKVEFLVSFYNNEISEKSEIFDDQFSVERPDGSNFTLKIRSTKLEDSAMYFCASSYGTSAWETQYFGPGTRLLVL.

The chain has TRBV18 and TRBJ1-1, with unresolved D. Germline lookup yields CDR1 KGHSH and CDR2 LQKENI. V lost 1 base and J lost 5, with 5 bases in between. This CDR3 comprises 12 residues. For the CDR3, the DNA is TGTGCCAGCTCACCACTGCGGACTGAAGCTTTCTTT. Residues: CASSPLRTEAFF.

This clone was observed a handful of times. The V gene is TRBV10-3, the J gene TRBJ1-5; D gene uncertain. Looked up from germline, CDR1 is ENHRY and CDR2 is SYGVKD. V was shortened by 4 bases and J by 0 bases, with 7 bases between the two germline ends. The CDR3 totals 14 residues. CDR3 in DNA: TGTGCCATCAGTGTTCAGTATAGCAATCAGCCCCAGCATTTT. This translates into CAISVQYSNQPQHF.

The rearrangement joins TRBV28 to TRBJ1-5, with unresolved D. Germline V gene lookup returns CDR1 MDHEN and CDR2 SYDVKM. V was trimmed by 7 bases and J by 0 bases, leaving 13 bases between them. The CDR3 is made up of 15 amino acids. DNA of the CDR3: TGTGCCAGCACCTTACAGCCCCTTAGCAATCAGCCCCAGCATTTT. As protein: CASTLQPLSNQPQHF. The full variable domain, its missing parts supplied by reference TRBV28 and TRBJ1-5, is DVKVTQSSRYLVKRTGEKVFLECVQDMDHENMFWYRQDPGLGLRLIYFSYDVKMKEKGDIPEGYSVSREKKERFSLILESASTNQTSMYLCASTLQPLSNQPQHFGDGTRLSIL.

This clone has just one count. The genes are TRBV27 and TRBJ1-2; D is ambiguous. Germline CDR1 reads MNHEY; CDR2 reads SMNVEV (reference sequence). V was cut by 4 bases and J by 8 bases, with 11 bases left in between. This CDR3 spans 12 amino acids. CDR3 protein: CASSSSAGGYTF. In DNA, the CDR3 is TGTGCCAGCAGTTCGTCAGCGGGAGGCTACACCTTC.

This rearrangement joins TRBV9 to TRBJ2-3, with a possible D match to TRBD2 (7 bases). The CDR3 is 16 amino acids. CDR1 SGDLS and CDR2 YYNGEE come from the germline V gene. V dropped 4 bases and J dropped 6 bases, with 21 bases sitting between them. CDR3: CASSPWGRGASDTQYF. The CDR3 bases are TGTGCCAGCAGCCCCTGGGGACGGGGGGCATCTGATACGCAGTATTTT.

This clone was recorded once. The chain combines TRBV2 with TRBJ2-1, with D possibly matching TRBD2 (5 bases). The CDR3 has 13 amino acids. V lost 8 bases, J lost 1 base, and 9 bases lay in between. Looked up from germline, CDR1 is SNHLY and CDR2 is FYNNEI. CDR3 nucleotide sequence: TGTGCCAGCCAACTAGGTTCCTACAATGAGCAGTTCTTC. Translated, it gives CASQLGSYNEQFF.

The CDR3: CASQSHPGQLTSPLHF. CDR3 bases: TGTGCCAGTCAGTCCCACCCCGGACAGTTAACTTCACCCCTCCACTTT. This chain uses TRBV27 with TRBJ1-6, with TRBD1 as a possible D gene (6 bases). The CDR3 is 16 residues long. Per the germline V gene, CDR1 is MNHEY and CDR2 is SMNVEV (reference sequence). The V and J ends lost 9 bases and 9 bases respectively, with 24 bases between them.

V is TRBV4-2 and J is TRBJ2-3; D is perhaps TRBD1 (7 bases). Germline values: CDR1 LGHNA, CDR2 YNFKEQ. The CDR3 is 15 residues long. Trimming took 4 bases from V and 14 from J, leaving 25 bases between them. The CDR3 loop reads CASSRKGAGLGSPYF. The DNA for the CDR3 is TGTGCCAGCAGCCGAAAGGGGGCGGGACTCGGTTCCCCGTATTTT.

A single count supports this clone. The chain links TRBV7-2 to TRBJ2-7; the D gene is possibly TRBD1 (6 bases). CDR3 length: 17 amino acids. Germline lookup yields CDR1 SGHTA and CDR2 FQGNSA. V lost 4 bases and J 4 bases, leaving 23 bases between the germline ends. The CDR3 loop reads CASSSKSWDTLMYEQYF. In DNA, the CDR3 is TGTGCCAGCAGCTCCAAGAGCTGGGACACTCTTATGTACGAGCAGTACTTC.

This clone was seen once. This chain links TRBV5-1 with TRBJ1-6; the match to TRBD1 covers 8 bases. The CDR3 covers 19 residues. Germline CDR1 SGHRS, CDR2 YFSETQ. The junction had 12 bases not matched to a gene; V was cut back by 4 bases and J by 0 bases. The CDR3 DNA reads TGCGCCAGCAGCCCAACACCACGGACAGGGAGCTCCTATAATTCACCCCTCCACTTT. Translating gives CASSPTPRTGSSYNSPLHF.

The rearrangement joins TRBV7-9 to TRBJ2-7, with TRBD1 identical over 9 bases. CDR3 size: 15 residues. The V gene end was trimmed by 5 bases and the J gene end by 4 bases; junction bases not matched to a gene: 9. Germline loops: CDR1 SEHNR, CDR2 FQNEAQ (reference sequence). This CDR3 reads CASSPGGQGRYEQYF. The CDR3 bases are TGTGCCAGCAGCCCCGGGGGACAGGGAAGGTACGAGCAGTACTTC.

CDR3 coding DNA: TGTGCCAGCTCATGGACAGGGGGATCGAACACTGAAGCTTTCTTT. Translated: CASSWTGGSNTEAFF. The chain uses TRBV18 and TRBJ1-1; 10 bases map to TRBD1. In germline, CDR1 is KGHSH, CDR2 LQKENI. The CDR3 sequence is 15 residues long. V gave up 5 bases and J gave up 1 base; unmatched junction bases: 4.

The chain couples TRBV18 to TRBJ2-7; the match to TRBD2 covers 8 bases. This CDR3 region has 16 residues. CDR1 is KGHSH and CDR2 is LQKENI in the germline V gene. V lost 4 bases, J lost 3 bases, and 11 bases stayed unmatched. CDR3 amino acids: CASSRSGSILLYEQYF. For the CDR3, the DNA is TGTGCCAGCTCACGGAGCGGGAGTATCCTGCTCTACGAGCAGTACTTC.

The chain links TRBV10-3 to TRBJ1-6; 7 bases agree with TRBD1. There are 16 residues in the CDR3. V lost 6 bases and J lost 0; bases outside the gene matches: 5. Germline V gene data show CDR1 as ENHRY and CDR2 as SYGVKD. The CDR3 nucleotides are TGTGCCATCAGCGACCGGGACAGCTCCTATAATTCACCCCTCCACTTT. Its translation: CAISDRDSSYNSPLHF.